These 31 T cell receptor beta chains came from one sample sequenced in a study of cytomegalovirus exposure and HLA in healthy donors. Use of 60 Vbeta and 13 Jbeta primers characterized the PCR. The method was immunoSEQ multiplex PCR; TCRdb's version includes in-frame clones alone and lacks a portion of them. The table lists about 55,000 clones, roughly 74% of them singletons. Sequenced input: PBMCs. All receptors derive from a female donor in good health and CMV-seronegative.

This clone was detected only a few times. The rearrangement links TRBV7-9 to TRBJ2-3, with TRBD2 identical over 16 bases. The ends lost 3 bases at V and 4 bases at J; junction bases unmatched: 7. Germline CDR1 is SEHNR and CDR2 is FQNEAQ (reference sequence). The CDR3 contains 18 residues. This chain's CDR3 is CASSFPGTSGGDADTQYF. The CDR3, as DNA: TGTGCCAGCAGCTTTCCGGGGACTAGCGGGGGGGACGCAGATACGCAGTATTTT.

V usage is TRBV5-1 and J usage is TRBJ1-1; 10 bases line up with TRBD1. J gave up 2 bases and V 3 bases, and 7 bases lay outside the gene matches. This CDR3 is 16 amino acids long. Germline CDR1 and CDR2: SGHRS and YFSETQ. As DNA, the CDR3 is TGCGCCAGCAGCTCCCTGACAGGGGGCATAAACACTGAAGCTTTCTTT. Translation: CASSSLTGGINTEAFF.

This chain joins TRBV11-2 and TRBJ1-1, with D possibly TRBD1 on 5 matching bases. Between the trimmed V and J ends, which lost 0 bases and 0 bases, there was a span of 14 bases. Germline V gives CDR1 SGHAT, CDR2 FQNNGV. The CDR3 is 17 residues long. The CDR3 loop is CASSLDPSRVMNTEAFF. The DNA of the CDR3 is TGTGCCAGCAGCTTAGATCCGAGCAGGGTAATGAACACTGAAGCTTTCTTT.

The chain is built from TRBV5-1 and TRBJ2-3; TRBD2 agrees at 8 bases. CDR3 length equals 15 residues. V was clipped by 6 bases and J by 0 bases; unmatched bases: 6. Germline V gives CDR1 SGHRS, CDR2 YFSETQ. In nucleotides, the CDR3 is TGCGCCAGCAATATCGGGGGGGCTAGCACAGATACGCAGTATTTT. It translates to CASNIGGASTDTQYF.

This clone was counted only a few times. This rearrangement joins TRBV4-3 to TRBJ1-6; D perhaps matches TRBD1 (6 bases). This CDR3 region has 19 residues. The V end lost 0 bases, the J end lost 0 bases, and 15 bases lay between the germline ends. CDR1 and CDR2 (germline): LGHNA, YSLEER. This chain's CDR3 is CASSQEGQTTSSYNSPLHF. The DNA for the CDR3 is TGCGCCAGCAGCCAAGAAGGACAGACGACGAGCTCCTATAATTCACCCCTCCACTTT.

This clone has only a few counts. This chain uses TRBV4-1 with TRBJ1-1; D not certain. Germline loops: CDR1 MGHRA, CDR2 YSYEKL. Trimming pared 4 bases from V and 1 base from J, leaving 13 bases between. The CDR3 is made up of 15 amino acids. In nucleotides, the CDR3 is TGCGCCAGCAGCCGCCAAGGCGACACGAACACTGAAGCTTTCTTT. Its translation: CASSRQGDTNTEAFF.

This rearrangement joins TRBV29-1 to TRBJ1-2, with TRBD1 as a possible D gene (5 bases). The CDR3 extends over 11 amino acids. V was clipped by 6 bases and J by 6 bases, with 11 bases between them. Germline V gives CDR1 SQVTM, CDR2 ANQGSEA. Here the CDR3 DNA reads TGCAGCGTCGGGGAGGGGAATGGCTACACCTTC. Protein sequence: CSVGEGNGYTF.

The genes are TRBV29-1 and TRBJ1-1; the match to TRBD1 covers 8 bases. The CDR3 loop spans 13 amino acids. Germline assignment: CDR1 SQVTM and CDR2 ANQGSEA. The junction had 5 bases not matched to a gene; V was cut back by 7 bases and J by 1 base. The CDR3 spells CSGHRGSNTEAFF. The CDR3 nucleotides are TGCAGCGGCCACAGGGGGTCGAACACTGAAGCTTTCTTT.

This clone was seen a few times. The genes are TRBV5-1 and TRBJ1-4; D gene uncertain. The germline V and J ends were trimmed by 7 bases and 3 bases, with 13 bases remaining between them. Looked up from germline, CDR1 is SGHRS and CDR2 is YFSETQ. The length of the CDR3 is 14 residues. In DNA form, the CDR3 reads TGCGCCAGCCCCTCGAGATCACCTAATGAAAAACTGTTTTTT. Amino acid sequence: CASPSRSPNEKLFF. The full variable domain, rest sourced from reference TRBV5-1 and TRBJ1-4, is KAGVTQTPRYLIKTRGQQVTLSCSPISGHRSVSWYQQTPGQGLQFLFEYFSETQRNKGNFPGRFSGRQFSNSRSEMNVSTLELGDSALYLCASPSRSPNEKLFFGSGTQLSVL.

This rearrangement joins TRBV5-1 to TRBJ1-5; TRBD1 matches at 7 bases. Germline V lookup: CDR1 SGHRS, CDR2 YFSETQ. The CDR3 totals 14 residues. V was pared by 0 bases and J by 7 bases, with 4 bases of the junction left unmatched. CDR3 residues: CASSLGQGGQPQHF. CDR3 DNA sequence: TGCGCCAGCAGCTTGGGACAGGGAGGCCAGCCCCAGCATTTT.

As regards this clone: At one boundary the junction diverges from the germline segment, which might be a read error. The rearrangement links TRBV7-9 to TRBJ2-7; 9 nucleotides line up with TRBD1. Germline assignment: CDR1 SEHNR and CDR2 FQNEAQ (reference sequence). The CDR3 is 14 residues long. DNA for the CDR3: TGTTCCAGCAGCTTAGGGGACAGGGTAGGCGAGCAGTACTTC. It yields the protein CSSSLGDRVGEQYF.

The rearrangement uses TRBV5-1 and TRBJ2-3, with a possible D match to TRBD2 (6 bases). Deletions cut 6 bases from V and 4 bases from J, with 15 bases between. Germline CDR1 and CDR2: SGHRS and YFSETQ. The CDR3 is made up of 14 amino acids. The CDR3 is CASNLQGGPDTQYF. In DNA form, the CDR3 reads TGCGCCAGCAACCTCCAGGGAGGCCCAGATACGCAGTATTTT.

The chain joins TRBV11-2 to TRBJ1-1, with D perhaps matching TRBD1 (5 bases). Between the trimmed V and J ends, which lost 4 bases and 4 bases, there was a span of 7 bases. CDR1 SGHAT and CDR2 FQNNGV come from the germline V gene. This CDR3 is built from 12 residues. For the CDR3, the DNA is TGTGCCAGCAGCTCCGGGGGCACTGAAGCTTTCTTT. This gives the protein CASSSGGTEAFF.

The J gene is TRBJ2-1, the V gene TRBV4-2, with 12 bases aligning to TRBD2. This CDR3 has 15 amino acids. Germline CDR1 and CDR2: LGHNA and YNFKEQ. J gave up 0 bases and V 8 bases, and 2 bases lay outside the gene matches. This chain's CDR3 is CASGLAGNSYNEQFF. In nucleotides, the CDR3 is TGTGCCAGCGGACTAGCGGGGAACTCCTACAATGAGCAGTTCTTC.

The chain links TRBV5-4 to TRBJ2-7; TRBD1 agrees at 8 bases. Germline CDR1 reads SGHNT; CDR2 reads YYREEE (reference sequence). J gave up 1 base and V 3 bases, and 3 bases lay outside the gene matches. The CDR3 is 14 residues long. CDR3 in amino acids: CASSSGQASYEQYF. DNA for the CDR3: TGTGCCAGCAGCTCGGGACAGGCGTCCTACGAGCAGTACTTC.

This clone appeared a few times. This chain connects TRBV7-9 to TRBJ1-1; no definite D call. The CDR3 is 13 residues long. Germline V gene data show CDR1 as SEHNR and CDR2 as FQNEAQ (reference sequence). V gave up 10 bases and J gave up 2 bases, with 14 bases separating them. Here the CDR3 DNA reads TGTGCCACCACGGGAACGGGAAACACTGAAGCTTTCTTT. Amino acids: CATTGTGNTEAFF.

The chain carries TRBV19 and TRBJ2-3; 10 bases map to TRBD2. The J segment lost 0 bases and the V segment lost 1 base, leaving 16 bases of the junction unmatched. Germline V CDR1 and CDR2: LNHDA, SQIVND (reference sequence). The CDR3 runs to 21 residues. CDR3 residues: CASSIGLGRAGGLISTDTQYF. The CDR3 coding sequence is TGTGCCAGTAGTATAGGCCTAGGCAGAGCGGGGGGGTTGATAAGCACAGATACGCAGTATTTT.

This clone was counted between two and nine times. In nucleotides, the CDR3 is TGTGCCAGCAGTTCGGAGCCCAACACTGAAGCTTTCTTT. Protein product: CASSSEPNTEAFF. The chain employs TRBV6-4 and TRBJ1-1; unclear D gene. The germline V and J ends were trimmed by 5 bases and 2 bases, with 9 bases remaining between them. CDR1 and CDR2 (germline): MRHNA, SNTAGT. This CDR3 region has 13 residues.

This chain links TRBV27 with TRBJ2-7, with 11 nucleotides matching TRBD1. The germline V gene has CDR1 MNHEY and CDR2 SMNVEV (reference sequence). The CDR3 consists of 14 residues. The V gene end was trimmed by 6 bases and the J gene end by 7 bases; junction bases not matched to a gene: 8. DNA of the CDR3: TGTGCCAGCAGCTGGGGACAGGGGGATCGAGAGCAGTACTTC. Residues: CASSWGQGDREQYF.

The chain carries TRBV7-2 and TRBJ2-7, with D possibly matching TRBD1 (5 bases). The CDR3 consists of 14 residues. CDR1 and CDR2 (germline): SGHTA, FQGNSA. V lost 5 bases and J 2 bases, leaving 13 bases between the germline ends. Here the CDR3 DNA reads TGTGCCAGCAGCCAGACAGTGCCCCCCTACGAGCAGTACTTC. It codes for CASSQTVPPYEQYF.

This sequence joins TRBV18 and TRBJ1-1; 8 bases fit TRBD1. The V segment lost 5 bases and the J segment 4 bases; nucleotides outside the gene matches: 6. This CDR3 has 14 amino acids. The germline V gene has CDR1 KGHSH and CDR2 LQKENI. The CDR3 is CASSSQGAVTEAFF. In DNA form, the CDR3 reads TGTGCCAGCTCATCGCAGGGGGCGGTCACTGAAGCTTTCTTT.

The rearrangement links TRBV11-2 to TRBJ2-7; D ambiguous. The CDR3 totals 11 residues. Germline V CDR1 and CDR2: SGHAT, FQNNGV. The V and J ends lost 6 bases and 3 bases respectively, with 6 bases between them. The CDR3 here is CASSLFYEQYF. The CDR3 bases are TGTGCCAGCAGTCTTTTCTACGAGCAGTACTTC.

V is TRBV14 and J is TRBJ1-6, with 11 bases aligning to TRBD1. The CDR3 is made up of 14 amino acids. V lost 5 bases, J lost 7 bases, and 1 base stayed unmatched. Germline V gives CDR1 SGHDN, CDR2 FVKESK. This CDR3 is CASSRDRGNSPLHF. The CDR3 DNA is TGTGCCAGCAGCAGGGACAGGGGGAATTCACCCCTCCACTTT.

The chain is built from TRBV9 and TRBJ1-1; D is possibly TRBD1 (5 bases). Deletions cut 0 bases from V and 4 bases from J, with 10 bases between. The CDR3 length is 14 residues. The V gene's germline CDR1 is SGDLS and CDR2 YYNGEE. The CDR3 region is CASSVAGGPTEAFF. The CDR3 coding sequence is TGTGCCAGCAGCGTAGCCGGGGGTCCCACTGAAGCTTTCTTT. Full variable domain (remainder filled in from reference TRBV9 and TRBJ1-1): DSGVTQTPKHLITATGQRVTLRCSPRSGDLSVYWYQQSLDQGLQFLIQYYNGEERAKGNILERFSAQQFPDLHSELNLSSLELGDSALYFCASSVAGGPTEAFFGQGTRLTVV.

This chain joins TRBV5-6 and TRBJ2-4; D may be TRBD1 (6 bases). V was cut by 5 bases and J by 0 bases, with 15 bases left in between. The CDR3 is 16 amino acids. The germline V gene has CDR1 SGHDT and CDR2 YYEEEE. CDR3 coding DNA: TGTGCCAGCAGTTACCTACAGGGTCTAGCCAAAAACATTCAGTACTTC. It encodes CASSYLQGLAKNIQYF.

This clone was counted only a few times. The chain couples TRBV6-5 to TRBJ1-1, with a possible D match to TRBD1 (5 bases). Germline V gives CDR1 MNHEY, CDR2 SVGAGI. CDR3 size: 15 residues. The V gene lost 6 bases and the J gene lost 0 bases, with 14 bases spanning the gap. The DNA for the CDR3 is TGTGCCAGCAGCGGTACGGACATATTGAACACTGAAGCTTTCTTT. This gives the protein CASSGTDILNTEAFF.

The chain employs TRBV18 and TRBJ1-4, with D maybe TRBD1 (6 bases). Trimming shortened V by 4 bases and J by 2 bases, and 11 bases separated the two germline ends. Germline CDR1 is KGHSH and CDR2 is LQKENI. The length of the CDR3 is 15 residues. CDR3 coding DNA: TGTGCCAGCTCACTTCAGGGGACCACTAATGAAAAACTGTTTTTT. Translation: CASSLQGTTNEKLFF. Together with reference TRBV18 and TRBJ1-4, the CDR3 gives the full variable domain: NAGVMQNPRHLVRRRGQEARLRCSPMKGHSHVYWYRQLPEEGLKFMVYLQKENIIDESGMPKERFSAEFPKEGPSILRIQQVVRGDSAAYFCASSLQGTTNEKLFFGSGTQLSVL.

CDR3 sequence (DNA): TGCAGTGCCTCTGCTGGGCGCGAGCAGTACTTC. Protein: CSASAGREQYF. This rearrangement joins TRBV20-1 to TRBJ2-7; D gene uncertain. This CDR3 comprises 11 residues. V lost 6 bases and J lost 6, with 12 bases in between. In germline, CDR1 is DFQATT, CDR2 SNEGSKA (reference sequence).

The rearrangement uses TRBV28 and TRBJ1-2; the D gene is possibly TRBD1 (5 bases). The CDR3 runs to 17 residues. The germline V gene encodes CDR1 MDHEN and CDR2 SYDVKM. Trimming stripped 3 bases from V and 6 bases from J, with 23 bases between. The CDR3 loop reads CASSLGLGGADPHGYTF. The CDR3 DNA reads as TGTGCCAGCAGTTTGGGCCTCGGTGGGGCGGACCCCCATGGCTACACCTTC.

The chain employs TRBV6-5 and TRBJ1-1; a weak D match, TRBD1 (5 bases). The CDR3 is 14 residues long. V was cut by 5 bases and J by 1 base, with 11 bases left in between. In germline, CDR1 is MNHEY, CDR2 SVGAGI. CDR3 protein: CASSHRGRNTEAFF. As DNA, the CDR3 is TGTGCCAGCAGTCACCGGGGGAGGAACACTGAAGCTTTCTTT.

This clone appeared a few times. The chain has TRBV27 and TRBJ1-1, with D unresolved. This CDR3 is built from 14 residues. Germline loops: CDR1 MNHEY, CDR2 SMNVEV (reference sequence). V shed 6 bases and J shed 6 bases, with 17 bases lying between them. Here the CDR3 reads CASRMTEKRAEAFF. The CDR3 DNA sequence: TGTGCCAGCAGAATGACGGAAAAGAGGGCTGAAGCTTTCTTT.